The 27 T cell receptor beta chains in this list originate from one sample, sequenced in a study of blood T cell repertoires in COVID-19. Only in-frame clones appear in the TCRdb table, and some are missing; sequencing was by immunoSEQ multiplex PCR. The table shows fewer than 200,000 clones, with about 89% occurring only once. The specimen sequenced was peripheral blood. The receptors here all came from a man aged 35 to 55 with active or convalescent COVID-19.

This clone was seen a single time. The chain carries TRBV7-8 and TRBJ1-1, with 7 positions matching TRBD1. The CDR3 is made up of 14 amino acids. From germline, CDR1 is SGHVS and CDR2 FQNEAQ. J was trimmed by 5 bases and V by 5 bases; bases with no gene match: 8. CDR3 protein: CASSGHRGRTEAFF. In nucleotides, the CDR3 is TGTGCCAGCAGCGGCCACAGGGGCAGGACTGAAGCTTTCTTT.

The genes are TRBV6-5 and TRBJ1-2, with D possibly being TRBD1 (5 bases). Per the germline V gene, CDR1 is MNHEY and CDR2 is SVGAGI. The CDR3 totals 15 residues. Trimming took 6 bases from V and 0 from J, leaving 14 bases between them. CDR3 amino acids: CASRTHRITNYGYTF. The DNA for the CDR3 is TGTGCCAGCAGAACCCACAGGATTACTAACTATGGCTACACCTTC.

The V and J genes are TRBV30 and TRBJ1-1; TRBD1 matches at 9 bases. Trimming took 1 base from V and 10 from J; bases not matched to a gene: 10. The CDR3 contains 14 residues. Germline V gene data show CDR1 as GTSNPN and CDR2 as SVGIG (reference sequence). CDR3 sequence (DNA): TGTGCCTGGAGTGAGGGAGGGGACAGGGTTGGAGCTTTCTTT. It translates to CAWSEGGDRVGAFF. The entire variable domain, with the rest obtained from reference TRBV30 and TRBJ1-1, is as follows: SQTIHQWPATLVQPVGSPLSLECTVEGTSNPNLYWYRQAAGRGLQLLFYSVGIGQISSEVPQNLSASRPQDRQFILSSKKLLLSDSGFYLCAWSEGGDRVGAFFGQGTRLTVV.

This clone turned up a few times. This chain uses TRBV6-2 or TRBV6-3 with TRBJ2-2, with 11 bases identical to TRBD2. The CDR3 covers 18 residues. Trimming removed 2 bases from V and 0 bases from J; junction bases left unmatched: 5. From germline, CDR1 is MNHEY and CDR2 SVGEGT. DNA of the CDR3: TGTGCCAGCAGTTACGCGGTAGCGGGGGGGACGAACACCGGGGAGCTGTTTTTT. This translates into CASSYAVAGGTNTGELFF.

The chain employs TRBV7-9 and TRBJ1-5; D perhaps matches TRBD1 (6 bases). The V gene lost 4 bases and the J gene lost 6 bases, with 13 bases spanning the gap. This CDR3 comprises 14 residues. CDR1 and CDR2 (germline): SEHNR, FQNEAQ (reference sequence). CDR3 protein: CASSSAQGSQPQHF. In DNA form, the CDR3 reads TGTGCCAGCAGCTCCGCACAGGGATCTCAGCCCCAGCATTTT. Looking up the rest from reference TRBV7-9 and TRBJ1-5 gives the full variable domain: DTGVSQNPRHKITKRGQNVTFRCDPISEHNRLYWYRQTLGQGPEFLTYFQNEAQLEKSRLLSDRFSAERPKGSFSTLEIQRTEQGDSAMYLCASSSAQGSQPQHFGDGTRLSIL.

The chain carries TRBV9 and TRBJ2-2; 9 bases fit TRBD2. The germline V gene encodes CDR1 SGDLS and CDR2 YYNGEE. The CDR3 spans 15 residues. After removal of 0 bases from V and 5 bases from J, the junction contained 2 bases not matched to a gene. The CDR3: CASSVVAGETGELFF. The CDR3 DNA follows: TGTGCCAGCAGCGTAGTAGCGGGGGAGACCGGGGAGCTGTTTTTT.

This clone was seen a single time. The chain carries TRBV6-2 or TRBV6-3 and TRBJ1-2; 7 bases are a match to TRBD1. V shed 0 bases and J 4 bases; nucleotides not matched to a gene: 11. The germline V gene has CDR1 MNHEY and CDR2 SVGEGT. The CDR3 sequence is 17 residues long. This chain's CDR3 is CASSYSAIRQGGYGYTF. The CDR3, as DNA: TGTGCCAGCAGTTACTCGGCTATTCGACAGGGCGGCTATGGCTACACCTTC.

V and J are TRBV11-3 and TRBJ2-1; 8 bases fit TRBD2. The V segment lost 2 bases and the J segment 8 bases; nucleotides outside the gene matches: 8. Germline CDR1 and CDR2: SGHNT and YENEEA. The CDR3 covers 15 residues. The chain's CDR3 is CASSLRRGAVDEQFF. In DNA, the CDR3 is TGTGCCAGCAGCTTAAGGCGGGGGGCCGTCGATGAGCAGTTCTTC.

The rearrangement joins TRBV4-1 to TRBJ1-4; perhaps TRBD1 as D (5 bases). V was cut by 2 bases and J by 5 bases, with 18 bases left in between. CDR1 is MGHRA and CDR2 is YSYEKL in the germline V gene. This CDR3 comprises 17 residues. The CDR3, as DNA: TGCGCCAGCAGCCAACCCCAGGGCGGGACGGGAAATGAAAAACTGTTTTTT. It yields the protein CASSQPQGGTGNEKLFF.

The chain employs TRBV19 and TRBJ1-6; the D gene is possibly TRBD1 (5 bases). Germline V CDR1 and CDR2: LNHDA, SQIVND (reference sequence). V dropped 7 bases and J dropped 0 bases, with 10 bases sitting between them. The CDR3 runs 15 residues. The CDR3, as DNA: TGTGCCAGTACCCCCCAGGGCTCCTATAATTCACCCCTCCACTTT. This translates into CASTPQGSYNSPLHF.

The J gene is TRBJ2-3, the V gene TRBV3-1 (or the pseudogene TRBV3-2); the match to TRBD1 covers 9 bases. The CDR3 consists of 16 residues. CDR1 and CDR2 from the germline V gene are LGHDT and YNNKEL (reference sequence). J lost 2 bases, V lost 4 bases, and 7 bases had no gene match. CDR3 DNA: TGTGCCAGCAGCCTCTGGACAGGGGCGCCCACAGATACGCAGTATTTT. Translated: CASSLWTGAPTDTQYF.

The V gene is TRBV11-2, the J gene TRBJ2-7; 7 bases map to TRBD1. CDR3 length: 15 residues. Germline CDR1 reads SGHAT; CDR2 reads FQNNGV. Unmatched junction bases numbered 10, after V lost 5 bases and J lost 3 bases. CDR3 residues: CASSILSGGVYEQYF. CDR3 DNA sequence: TGTGCCAGCAGCATCTTGTCAGGGGGAGTCTACGAGCAGTACTTC.

The V call is TRBV6-5, the J call TRBJ2-1, with TRBD1 matching 9 bases. The length of the CDR3 is 15 residues. Germline lookup yields CDR1 MNHEY and CDR2 SVGAGI. Trimming took 2 bases from V and 11 from J; bases not matched to a gene: 10. CDR3 bases: TGTGCCAGCAGTTACCCCGGGACAGGGATCGGCAAGCAGTTCTTC. Protein: CASSYPGTGIGKQFF.

The chain employs TRBV2 and TRBJ2-5, with TRBD1 matching over 7 bases. CDR1 and CDR2 (germline): SNHLY, FYNNEI. This CDR3 comprises 14 residues. V gave up 7 bases and J gave up 5 bases; unmatched junction bases: 10. CDR3 residues: CASILDRALETQYF. The CDR3 DNA reads TGTGCCAGCATCCTTGACAGGGCGTTGGAGACCCAGTACTTC.

CDR3 DNA: TGCAGCGTTGAAGTCCGGAGGCCGCATGGCTACACCTTC. Amino acid sequence: CSVEVRRPHGYTF. The J gene is TRBJ1-2, the V gene TRBV29-1; D gene uncertain. The germline V gene encodes CDR1 SQVTM and CDR2 ANQGSEA. The CDR3 extends over 13 amino acids. The V end was cut by 1 base, the J end by 6 bases, with 12 bases between.

The chain couples TRBV10-2 to TRBJ1-1; D is ambiguous. V gave up 3 bases and J gave up 3 bases, with 11 bases separating them. This CDR3 is built from 14 residues. Germline V CDR1 and CDR2: WSHSY, SAAADI. The CDR3 region is CASSETSGYTEAFF. CDR3 DNA sequence: TGCGCCAGCAGTGAAACCTCAGGCTACACTGAAGCTTTCTTT.

V is TRBV19 and J is TRBJ1-2; 7 bases match TRBD1. CDR3 size: 14 residues. Trimming at V came to 4 bases and at J to 0 bases, leaving 2 bases not matched to a gene. The germline V gene encodes CDR1 LNHDA and CDR2 SQIVND (reference sequence). In DNA form, the CDR3 reads TGTGCCAGTAGTACAGGGGGGCCTAACTATGGCTACACCTTC. Translated, it gives CASSTGGPNYGYTF.

CDR3 bases: TGTGCCAGCAGCTTCTCCTCGTGGCAGGGGGTCTCACCCCTCCACTTT. Translated: CASSFSSWQGVSPLHF. The chain carries TRBV7-2 and TRBJ1-6; 7 bases match TRBD1. The germline V gene encodes CDR1 SGHTA and CDR2 FQGNSA. The CDR3 has 16 residues. The V segment lost 3 bases and the J segment 10 bases; nucleotides outside the gene matches: 12.

The chain links TRBV9 to TRBJ2-1, with D maybe TRBD1 (6 bases). This CDR3 is 15 amino acids long. Germline V gene data show CDR1 as SGDLS and CDR2 as YYNGEE. The V end was cut by 3 bases, the J end by 10 bases, with 20 bases between. CDR3 residues: CASSDRDTYLGEQFF. CDR3 coding DNA: TGTGCCAGCAGCGATCGGGACACCTATCTGGGGGAGCAGTTCTTC.

The V gene is TRBV4-2, the J gene TRBJ2-7; a weak D match, TRBD1 (6 bases). The V and J ends lost 0 bases and 3 bases respectively, with 15 bases between them. This CDR3 spans 16 amino acids. Germline lookup yields CDR1 LGHNA and CDR2 YNFKEQ. CDR3 region: CASSQDYPGQSYEQYF. CDR3 nucleotides: TGTGCCAGCAGCCAAGATTACCCGGGACAAAGCTACGAGCAGTACTTC.

This sequence joins TRBV5-4 and TRBJ1-1, with D hard to call. Deletions cut 4 bases from V and 3 bases from J, with 10 bases between. CDR3 length equals 13 residues. The germline gives CDR1 SGHNT, CDR2 YYREEE (reference sequence). The CDR3: CASSQDGDTEAFF. The DNA of the CDR3 is TGTGCCAGCAGCCAAGACGGAGACACTGAAGCTTTCTTT.

The chain links TRBV11-2 to TRBJ1-5; a weak D match, TRBD1 (5 bases). The CDR3 consists of 15 residues. V was clipped by 0 bases and J by 7 bases, with 13 bases between them. The germline V gene encodes CDR1 SGHAT and CDR2 FQNNGV. The CDR3 region is CASSLDGGTRQPQHF. The CDR3 DNA is TGTGCCAGCAGCTTAGATGGGGGGACCAGGCAGCCCCAGCATTTT.

The chain has TRBV28 and TRBJ1-1, with no clear D. This CDR3 region has 12 residues. Germline CDR1 is MDHEN and CDR2 is SYDVKM. With 5 bases removed from V and 6 bases from J, the gap between germline ends came to 10 bases. The CDR3 bases are TGTGCCAGCAGTCTCAGAAGTGCTGAAGCTTTCTTT. Translated: CASSLRSAEAFF.

V is TRBV5-4 and J is TRBJ1-5; D not certain. Germline assignment: CDR1 SGHNT and CDR2 YYREEE (reference sequence). This CDR3 comprises 14 residues. Trimming took 4 bases from V and 6 from J, leaving 14 bases between them. The CDR3 loop reads CASSLGGEGQPQHF. DNA for the CDR3: TGTGCCAGCAGCCTGGGTGGGGAGGGTCAGCCCCAGCATTTT.

There are a few counts of this clone. J is TRBJ1-2 and V is TRBV7-2; 7 nucleotides line up with TRBD1. The junction had 4 bases not matched to a gene; V was cut back by 5 bases and J by 1 base. Germline CDR1 reads SGHTA; CDR2 reads FQGNSA. The CDR3 is made up of 14 amino acids. CDR3 sequence: CASSPGQINYGYTF. CDR3 nucleotide sequence: TGTGCCAGCAGCCCGGGACAGATTAACTATGGCTACACCTTC.

The rearrangement uses TRBV2 and TRBJ1-1; possible D gene TRBD1, 5 bases. Trimming stripped 7 bases from V and 8 bases from J, with 17 bases between. The germline CDR1 and CDR2 sequences are SNHLY and FYNNEI. CDR3 length: 13 amino acids. The CDR3 sequence is CASTWTPIEEAFF. The CDR3 coding sequence is TGTGCCAGCACATGGACACCAATTGAAGAAGCTTTCTTT.

The V call is TRBV7-9, the J call TRBJ1-3; no clear D gene. Trimming took off 9 bases at V and 0 bases at J, with 12 bases between the two ends. This CDR3 is built from 14 residues. The germline gives CDR1 SEHNR, CDR2 FQNEAQ (reference sequence). This CDR3 is CARRNPVSGNTIYF. In DNA, the CDR3 is TGTGCCAGGAGAAACCCGGTCTCTGGAAACACCATATATTTT.